The 13 T cell receptor beta chains below were found in one sample sequenced in a study of graft-versus-host responses after intestinal transplantation. No antigen has been assigned to these receptors. Clones were sequenced by immunoSEQ multiplex PCR, and TCRdb holds only the in-frame ones, with some missing. The sample shows 100,000 or so clones, under 95% of them seen only once. Sequencing was performed on unstimulated CD8+ T cells sorted from spleen or lymph node cells, taken before intestinal transplant. The origin of the receptors is a human donor who received an intestinal transplant.

This chain joins TRBV6-5 and TRBJ1-2; no clear D. V lost 5 bases and J lost 1, with 8 bases in between. The CDR3 runs 13 residues. Germline values: CDR1 MNHEY, CDR2 SVGAGI. The CDR3 coding sequence is TGTGCCAGCAGTCACAACGATAACTATGGCTACACCTTC. This encodes CASSHNDNYGYTF.

The chain employs TRBV9 and TRBJ1-2; possibly TRBD1 for D (5 bases). This CDR3 region has 10 residues. Deletions cut 7 bases from V and 7 bases from J, with 8 bases between. CDR1 SGDLS and CDR2 YYNGEE come from the germline V gene. The CDR3 reads CASAGVGYTF. The CDR3 DNA follows: TGTGCCAGCGCGGGGGTTGGCTACACCTTC.

This chain uses TRBV7-8 with TRBJ2-1; 13 nucleotides agree with TRBD2. CDR1 SGHVS and CDR2 FQNEAQ come from the germline V gene. The CDR3 extends over 17 amino acids. J was trimmed by 1 base and V by 5 bases; bases with no gene match: 5. CDR3 coding DNA: TGTGCCAGCAGCCCCCGGACTAGCGGGGGTTCCTACAATGAGCAGTTCTTC. This sequence encodes CASSPRTSGGSYNEQFF.

This clone was seen only once. The chain is built from TRBV20-1 and TRBJ2-3; D not certain. Germline V gene sequence: CDR1 DFQATT, CDR2 SNEGSKA (reference sequence). This CDR3 is built from 10 residues. V lost 6 bases and J lost 3, with 4 bases in between. DNA of the CDR3: TGCAGTGCCCCGACAGATACGCAGTATTTT. Translation gives CSAPTDTQYF.

V usage is TRBV2 and J usage is TRBJ2-3; D is perhaps TRBD2 (5 bases). The V gene lost 6 bases and the J gene lost 2 bases, with 15 bases spanning the gap. From germline, CDR1 is SNHLY and CDR2 FYNNEI. CDR3 size: 15 residues. The CDR3 loop is CASRRTFSLTDTQYF. DNA of the CDR3: TGTGCCAGCAGGCGGACTTTTTCCCTCACAGATACGCAGTATTTT.

J is TRBJ2-1 and V is TRBV13; 8 bases are a match to TRBD2. This CDR3 spans 15 amino acids. Per the germline V gene, CDR1 is PRHDT and CDR2 is FYEKMQ (reference sequence). V trimming: 5 bases; J trimming: 4 bases; junction bases outside the gene matches: 7. CDR3 DNA sequence: TGTGCCAGCAGCCCCGGGGGGGCGGGTTACAATGAGCAGTTCTTC. Translating it yields CASSPGGAGYNEQFF.

This chain links TRBV11-3 with TRBJ1-1; 8 bases fit TRBD1. Germline trimming cut 5 bases from V and 1 base from J; bases unmatched to any gene: 6. CDR3 size: 15 residues. The germline gives CDR1 SGHNT, CDR2 YENEEA. The CDR3 region is CASSLPGQENTEAFF. DNA of the CDR3: TGTGCCAGCAGCCTACCGGGACAGGAGAACACTGAAGCTTTCTTT.

The V call is TRBV9, the J call TRBJ2-7; TRBD1 matches 11 bases. Trimming cost V 3 bases and J 0 bases; bases outside gene matches: 2. Germline V CDR1 and CDR2: SGDLS, YYNGEE. The CDR3 runs to 15 residues. The CDR3 DNA follows: TGTGCCAGCAGCGAAGGGACAGGGGGCTCCTACGAGCAGTACTTC. Its protein product is CASSEGTGGSYEQYF.

This chain uses TRBV5-1 with TRBJ1-1; D is perhaps TRBD1 (6 bases). Germline V gene sequence: CDR1 SGHRS, CDR2 YFSETQ. Trimming removed 0 bases from V and 6 bases from J, with 15 bases in between. This CDR3 has 15 residues. CDR3 coding DNA: TGCGCCAGCAGCTTGGCCGGGGCAAGGGGGTCTGAAGCTTTCTTT. It encodes CASSLAGARGSEAFF.

This clone was found a few times. The DNA for the CDR3 is TGTGCCAGCAGTTTGAGACACCAAAATTCACCCCTCCACTTT. Its protein is CASSLRHQNSPLHF. This sequence joins TRBV27 and TRBJ1-6; unclear D gene. Trimming cost V 3 bases and J 7 bases, with 10 bases left between them. Germline CDR1 and CDR2: MNHEY and SMNVEV (reference sequence). The CDR3 covers 14 residues.

CDR3 loop: CASSLRGNTGELFF. The DNA for the CDR3 is TGTGCCAGCAGCCTCAGGGGTAACACCGGGGAGCTGTTTTTT. The genes are TRBV14 and TRBJ2-2, with D perhaps TRBD1 (6 bases). This CDR3 has 14 amino acids. V lost 4 bases, J lost 2 bases, and 8 bases lay in between. From germline, CDR1 is SGHDN and CDR2 FVKESK.

This rearrangement joins TRBV30 to TRBJ2-3; TRBD2 matches 11 bases. CDR1 is GTSNPN, CDR2 SVGIG, per germline (reference sequence). The CDR3 contains 18 residues. Unmatched junction bases numbered 10, after V lost 2 bases and J lost 0 bases. The CDR3 sequence: CAWSLASGGYLSTDTQYF. CDR3 sequence (DNA): TGTGCCTGGAGTCTTGCTAGCGGGGGGTATTTAAGCACAGATACGCAGTATTTT.

The chain recombines TRBV29-1 with TRBJ1-1; possible D gene TRBD1, 6 bases. CDR1 and CDR2 from the germline V gene are SQVTM and ANQGSEA. Trimming pared 1 base from V and 3 bases from J, leaving 18 bases between. The CDR3 extends over 16 amino acids. In DNA form, the CDR3 reads TGCAGCGTTGAAGTCCCGACAGGTCAAGGGGACACTGAAGCTTTCTTT. Residues: CSVEVPTGQGDTEAFF.